A single sample gave rise to the 28 T cell receptor beta chains below, sequenced in a study of cytomegalovirus exposure and HLA in healthy donors. The PCR ran on 60 Vbeta and 13 Jbeta primers. Libraries were prepared by immunoSEQ multiplex PCR; TCRdb keeps only in-frame clonotypes and omits some of them. The sample has 65,000 or so clones; around three quarters are singletons. Sequencing used PBMCs. The source of these receptors is a woman aged 40-49 years in good health and CMV-seropositive.

The rearrangement uses TRBV27 and TRBJ1-2; TRBD1 aligns across 8 bases. The V gene's germline CDR1 is MNHEY and CDR2 SMNVEV (reference sequence). The CDR3 is made up of 15 amino acids. V shed 4 bases, J shed 4 bases, and the junction held 8 bases outside the gene matches. In DNA, the CDR3 is TGTGCCAGCAGTTCTCCAGGACAGGGATCCTATGGCTACACCTTC. As protein: CASSSPGQGSYGYTF.

This clone was observed a single time. The genes are TRBV5-1 and TRBJ1-3; 9 bases fit TRBD1. Per the germline V gene, CDR1 is SGHRS and CDR2 is YFSETQ. There are 16 residues in the CDR3. The junction had 6 bases not matched to a gene; V was cut back by 0 bases and J by 5 bases. The CDR3 sequence is CASSLDGTGWRNTIYF. CDR3 DNA: TGCGCCAGCAGCTTGGACGGGACAGGGTGGCGAAACACCATATATTTT.

This chain uses TRBV7-6 with TRBJ1-6, with D tentatively TRBD1 (5 bases). V lost 5 bases to trimming and J lost 9 bases, with 20 bases between them. Germline loops: CDR1 SGHVS, CDR2 FNYEAQ. The CDR3 runs to 16 residues. The CDR3 protein is CASSPSPRGWVSPLHF. The CDR3 DNA sequence: TGTGCCAGCAGCCCAAGTCCTCGGGGGTGGGTTTCACCCCTCCACTTT. The complete variable domain, with remaining parts taken from reference TRBV7-6 and TRBJ1-6, reads GAGVSQSPRYKVTKRGQDVALRCDPISGHVSLYWYRQALGQGPEFLTYFNYEAQQDKSGLPNDRFSAERPEGSISTLTIQRTEQRDSAMYRCASSPSPRGWVSPLHFGNGTRLTVT.

The chain couples TRBV6-5 to TRBJ2-2; 8 nucleotides align to TRBD1. Germline V lookup: CDR1 MNHEY, CDR2 SVGAGI. CDR3 length: 15 amino acids. V was pared by 6 bases and J by 3 bases, with 6 bases of the junction left unmatched. The CDR3 region is CASSSDRGHTGELFF. CDR3 in DNA: TGTGCCAGCAGCTCCGACAGGGGTCACACCGGGGAGCTGTTTTTT.

Concerning this clone itself: The sample carries other DNA sequences with the same CDR3. The chain links TRBV7-9 to TRBJ2-7; no clear D. V gave up 3 bases and J gave up 4 bases, with 19 bases separating them. The CDR3 contains 16 residues. Germline V gives CDR1 SEHNR, CDR2 FQNEAQ (reference sequence). CDR3 coding DNA: TGTGCCAGCAGCTTTGACAAGCAGAAGACGGCATACGAGCAGTACTTC. Amino acids: CASSFDKQKTAYEQYF.

This chain connects TRBV2 to TRBJ2-3; D unresolved. V was clipped by 2 bases and J by 6 bases, with 9 bases between them. This CDR3 comprises 13 residues. Germline V CDR1 and CDR2: SNHLY, FYNNEI. CDR3 nucleotides: TGTGCCAGCAGTGAACTTTTGAGGGATACGCAGTATTTT. It is translated as CASSELLRDTQYF.

V usage is TRBV30 and J usage is TRBJ2-2; tentative D call: TRBD1 (6 bases). From germline, CDR1 is GTSNPN and CDR2 SVGIG (reference sequence). Deletions cut 3 bases from V and 6 bases from J, with 17 bases between. This CDR3 has 15 residues. The CDR3 DNA is TGTGCCTGGAGCCGGGGACGGACAGTGGCCGGGGAGCTGTTTTTT. This translates into CAWSRGRTVAGELFF.

V gene TRBV11-2 combines with J gene TRBJ1-1; D gene uncertain. The V gene lost 5 bases and the J gene lost 4 bases, with 14 bases spanning the gap. Germline V gene data show CDR1 as SGHAT and CDR2 as FQNNGV. This CDR3 is built from 14 residues. This CDR3 reads CASSPEGIGTEAFF. The CDR3 coding sequence is TGTGCCAGCAGCCCAGAGGGAATTGGCACTGAAGCTTTCTTT.

The chain recombines TRBV6-1 with TRBJ1-2; D not resolved. The length of the CDR3 is 11 residues. Trimming left V 8 bases short and J 4 bases short, with 8 bases between. Germline V gene data show CDR1 as MNHNS and CDR2 as SASEGT. The CDR3 region has the DNA TGTGCCAGCGGTCAGGCCTATGGCTACACCTTC. It yields the protein CASGQAYGYTF.

In DNA form, the CDR3 reads TGTGCCAGCAGTGAATCTATCGGACAGGGGGGATATGGCTACACCTTC. Protein: CASSESIGQGGYGYTF. The chain links TRBV6-1 to TRBJ1-2; 10 nucleotides line up with TRBD1. The germline V gene encodes CDR1 MNHNS and CDR2 SASEGT. This CDR3 region has 16 residues. The V gene end was trimmed by 2 bases and the J gene end by 5 bases; junction bases not matched to a gene: 8.

The V and J genes are TRBV25-1 and TRBJ1-6; 7 nucleotides line up with TRBD1. Germline CDR1 reads MGHDK; CDR2 reads SYGVNS. J lost 8 bases, V lost 8 bases, and 3 bases had no gene match. The length of the CDR3 is 12 residues. The DNA for the CDR3 is TGTGCCAGCCGGGACAGCCATTCACCCCTCCACTTT. It is translated as CASRDSHSPLHF.

The chain couples TRBV5-1 to TRBJ1-6; D possibly corresponds to TRBD1 (6 bases). The V and J ends lost 4 bases and 8 bases respectively, with 19 bases between them. The CDR3 length is 16 residues. CDR1 SGHRS and CDR2 YFSETQ come from the germline V gene. CDR3 in amino acids: CASSPQDSSLDSPLHF. DNA for the CDR3: TGCGCCAGCAGCCCGCAGGACAGCTCTCTGGATTCACCCCTCCACTTT.

V and J are TRBV7-2 and TRBJ1-5; possibly TRBD1 for D (6 bases). V was pared by 5 bases and J by 0 bases, with 17 bases between. Germline CDR1 is SGHTA and CDR2 is FQGNSA. There are 17 residues in the CDR3. The CDR3 bases are TGTGCCAGCAGCCGGACAGACCCCACCTATAGCAATCAGCCCCAGCATTTT. It yields the protein CASSRTDPTYSNQPQHF.

The chain recombines TRBV2 with TRBJ2-6; no clear D gene. Trimming cost V 6 bases and J 2 bases, with 11 bases left between them. Germline-derived CDR1 and CDR2 are SNHLY and FYNNEI. The CDR3 totals 15 residues. The CDR3 region is CASSDRLAGANVLTF. CDR3 DNA sequence: TGTGCCAGCAGCGACCGACTGGCTGGGGCCAACGTCCTGACTTTC.

This clone was seen a few times. This sequence joins TRBV2 and TRBJ2-3; 12 bases match TRBD1. Per germline, CDR1 SNHLY and CDR2 FYNNEI. Unmatched junction bases numbered 5, after V lost 11 bases and J lost 2 bases. The CDR3 is made up of 14 amino acids. The CDR3 coding sequence is TGTGCCGGGACAGGGGGCCTTGTCACAGATACGCAGTATTTT. The encoded protein is CAGTGGLVTDTQYF.

The CDR3 sequence is CASSLGAGGTLNTGELFF. CDR3 nucleotide sequence: TGTGCCAGCTCACTCGGGGCAGGGGGCACTCTGAACACCGGGGAGCTGTTTTTT. The chain carries TRBV18 and TRBJ2-2; 8 bases fit TRBD1. The CDR3 is 18 amino acids. Per the germline V gene, CDR1 is KGHSH and CDR2 is LQKENI. The trim removed 4 bases at V and 1 base at J, leaving 11 bases unmatched.

The chain is built from TRBV5-5 and TRBJ2-3, with D perhaps matching TRBD1 (5 bases). The CDR3 covers 17 residues. Trimming shortened V by 4 bases and J by 0 bases, and 18 bases separated the two germline ends. CDR1 and CDR2 from the germline V gene are SGHKS and YYEKEE (reference sequence). CDR3 in amino acids: CASSGAIGGSSTDTQYF. The CDR3 DNA reads as TGTGCCAGCAGCGGGGCCATCGGCGGATCTAGCACAGATACGCAGTATTTT.

This chain connects TRBV2 to TRBJ2-7; tentatively, D is TRBD2 (6 bases). CDR3 length equals 15 residues. Germline CDR1 reads SNHLY; CDR2 reads FYNNEI. The germline V and J ends were trimmed by 2 bases and 4 bases, with 15 bases remaining between them. The CDR3 loop is CASSENPSVGYEQYF. For the CDR3, the DNA is TGTGCCAGCAGTGAAAACCCTAGCGTCGGGTACGAGCAGTACTTC.

The chain is built from TRBV19 and TRBJ2-2, with 8 bases matching TRBD1. The germline CDR1 and CDR2 sequences are LNHDA and SQIVND (reference sequence). The CDR3 is 15 amino acids. V lost 6 bases, J lost 4 bases, and 7 bases stayed unmatched. The CDR3: CASRLDRGPTGELFF. In nucleotides, the CDR3 is TGTGCCAGTAGGCTCGACAGGGGACCCACCGGGGAGCTGTTTTTT.

The chain is built from TRBV29-1 and TRBJ2-7; maybe TRBD1 (6 bases). The CDR3 has 12 amino acids. Germline CDR1 and CDR2: SQVTM and ANQGSEA. V dropped 1 base and J dropped 7 bases, with 11 bases sitting between them. CDR3 loop: CSVEVGAGEQYF. CDR3 coding DNA: TGCAGCGTTGAAGTGGGGGCGGGTGAGCAGTACTTC.

This clone has only one observation. Other DNA sequences from this sample encode an identical CDR3 as well. The gene calls are TRBV20-1 and TRBJ2-7; D is perhaps TRBD1 (5 bases). Trimming removed 1 base from V and 7 bases from J, with 8 bases in between. The CDR3 extends over 11 amino acids. Germline lookup yields CDR1 DFQATT and CDR2 SNEGSKA (reference sequence). CDR3 bases: TGCAGTGCTAGAGGAAGGGGAGAGCAGTACTTC. Translated, it gives CSARGRGEQYF.

This clone was seen once. The J gene is TRBJ1-4, the V gene TRBV7-9; 10 bases align to TRBD1. The germline V gene encodes CDR1 SEHNR and CDR2 FQNEAQ (reference sequence). The CDR3 covers 18 residues. The V gene end was trimmed by 5 bases and the J gene end by 6 bases; junction bases not matched to a gene: 15. The CDR3 coding sequence is TGTGCCAGCAGCGTAAACCCCCGACAGGGGGCGATGGATGAAAAACTGTTTTTT. It is translated as CASSVNPRQGAMDEKLFF.

The table lists this clone with a count of one. The rearrangement joins TRBV11-1 to TRBJ1-1, with D possibly matching TRBD1 (5 bases). The length of the CDR3 is 14 residues. Germline V CDR1 and CDR2: SGHAT, FQDESV (reference sequence). V lost 0 bases, J lost 4 bases, and 9 bases lay in between. The CDR3 sequence is CASSLAQEGTEAFF. The CDR3 region has the DNA TGTGCCAGCAGCTTAGCACAGGAGGGCACTGAAGCTTTCTTT.

The V and J genes are TRBV19 and TRBJ1-5; 7 bases align to TRBD1. Losses at the gene ends were 5 bases for V and 2 bases for J; bases not matched to a gene: 6. The length of the CDR3 is 15 residues. Germline V gene data show CDR1 as LNHDA and CDR2 as SQIVND (reference sequence). The CDR3 protein is CASSSPGGGNQPQHF. In DNA, the CDR3 is TGTGCCAGTAGTTCCCCAGGGGGTGGCAATCAGCCCCAGCATTTT.

V and J are TRBV7-9 and TRBJ2-1; no reliable D call. The ends were cut back, 1 base at V and 4 bases at J, with 8 bases in the middle. This CDR3 is built from 14 residues. Germline V gene sequence: CDR1 SEHNR, CDR2 FQNEAQ (reference sequence). CDR3 bases: TGTGCCAGCAGCTTAGGTTCAACATACAATGAGCAGTTCTTC. Translation: CASSLGSTYNEQFF.

V is TRBV30 and J is TRBJ1-5; no clear D. Germline CDR1 reads GTSNPN; CDR2 reads SVGIG (reference sequence). Trimming cost V 0 bases and J 2 bases, with 8 bases left between them. The CDR3 runs 14 residues. The CDR3 nucleotides are TGTGCCTGGAGTGTACGGTTTGGCAATCAGCCCCAGCATTTT. This sequence encodes CAWSVRFGNQPQHF.

The chain combines TRBV7-9 with TRBJ2-7, with TRBD1 matching 8 bases. The germline V gene encodes CDR1 SEHNR and CDR2 FQNEAQ (reference sequence). V shed 6 bases and J 3 bases; nucleotides not matched to a gene: 1. This CDR3 has 12 residues. CDR3 in amino acids: CASRTGDYEQYF. For the CDR3, the DNA is TGTGCCAGCAGGACAGGGGACTACGAGCAGTACTTC.

In this sample, this clone turned up a few times. V gene TRBV11-1 combines with J gene TRBJ1-6; 12 nucleotides agree with TRBD1. J lost 8 bases, V lost 4 bases, and 9 bases had no gene match. Germline lookup yields CDR1 SGHAT and CDR2 FQDESV (reference sequence). The CDR3 spans 17 residues. CDR3 DNA: TGTGCCAGCAGCTCCAGCTGGGACAGGGGGCCCTATTCACCCCTCCACTTT. It encodes CASSSSWDRGPYSPLHF.